The 2 T cell receptor beta chains listed next were all sequenced from one sample in a study of T cell repertoires in cytomegalovirus infection. TCRdb re-analysed the reads in MiXCR, keeping a single row per CDR3 protein. The repertoire includes roughly 160,000 distinct CDR3 sequences, less than 25% of them detected once, and about 25% sits in the top ten. These receptors lack a known antigen. The source material was CD8+ T cells from cultured PBMCs, sampled from culture after CMV antigen stimulation. The receptors shown here come from a human donor in good health (CMV status not recorded). Some clones in this sample may be carry-over from other donors' samples.

This chain uses TRBV7-9 with TRBJ1-5, with 8 positions matching TRBD1. V lost 4 bases, J lost 0 bases, and 11 bases stayed unmatched. Germline-derived CDR1 and CDR2 are SEHNR and FQNEAQ (reference sequence). The CDR3 spans 18 residues. The CDR3 DNA reads TGTGCCAGCAGCTCGGGACAGGAAGGCACCTATAGCAATCAGCCCCAGCATTTT. Encoded protein: CASSSGQEGTYSNQPQHF.

This clonotype showed up just a few times. This chain joins TRBV4-1 and TRBJ1-5, with 7 bases lining up with TRBD1. The CDR3 spans 15 residues. The trim removed 2 bases at V and 1 base at J, leaving 2 bases unmatched. Germline V gives CDR1 MGHRA, CDR2 YSYEKL. CDR3 in amino acids: CASSQPTGSNQPQHF. The CDR3 DNA sequence: TGCGCCAGCAGCCAACCGACAGGGAGCAATCAGCCCCAGCATTTT.